This TCR beta chain comes out of a study of blood T cell repertoires in COVID-19. Study-level background: Acute-phase and convalescent COVID-19 samples originated in the United States, Italy and Spain.

Participants came from some 23 US areas, aged roughly 18 to 95 years. Clinical histories supplied by participants themselves formed the basis of cohort assignment. This clone was picked up a small number of times. Only in-frame clones appear in the TCRdb table, and some are missing; sequencing was by immunoSEQ multiplex PCR. In the table there are about 250,000 clones, about 85% of which are singletons. Trimming removed 4 bases at V and 0 bases at J, with 13 bases between. The CDR3 is 15 amino acids. CDR1 is SNHLY, CDR2 FYNNEI, per germline. Sequencing was done on a sample of PBMCs or T cells enriched from blood (not recorded which). The V and J genes are TRBV2 and TRBJ2-7; D is unresolved. The receptor was derived from a woman in her 50s who had been exposed to COVID-19. The CDR3 loop reads CASSGGRSASYEQYF. The DNA for the CDR3 is TGTGCCAGCAGTGGAGGTAGGAGCGCCTCCTACGAGCAGTACTTC.